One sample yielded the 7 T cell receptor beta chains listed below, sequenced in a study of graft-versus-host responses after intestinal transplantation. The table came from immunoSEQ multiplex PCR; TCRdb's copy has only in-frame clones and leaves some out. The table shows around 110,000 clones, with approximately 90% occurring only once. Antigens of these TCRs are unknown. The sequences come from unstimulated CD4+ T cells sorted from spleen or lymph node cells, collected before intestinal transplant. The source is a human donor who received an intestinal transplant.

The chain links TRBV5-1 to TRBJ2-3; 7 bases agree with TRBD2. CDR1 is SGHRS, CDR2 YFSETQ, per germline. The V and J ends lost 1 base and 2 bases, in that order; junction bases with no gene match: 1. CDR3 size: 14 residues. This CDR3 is CASSLRGDTDTQYF. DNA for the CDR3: TGCGCCAGCAGCTTGCGGGGGGACACAGATACGCAGTATTTT.

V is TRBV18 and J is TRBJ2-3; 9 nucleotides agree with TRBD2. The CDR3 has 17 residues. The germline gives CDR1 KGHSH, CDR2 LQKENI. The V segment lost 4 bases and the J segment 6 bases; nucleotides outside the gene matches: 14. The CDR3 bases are TGTGCCAGCTCACGCTCGGACGGACTAGCGCACGCGGATACGCAGTATTTT. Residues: CASSRSDGLAHADTQYF.

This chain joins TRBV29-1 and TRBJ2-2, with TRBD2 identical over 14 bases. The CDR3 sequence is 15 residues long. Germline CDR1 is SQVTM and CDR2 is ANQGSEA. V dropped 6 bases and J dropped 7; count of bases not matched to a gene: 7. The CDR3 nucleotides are TGCAGCGTGAGACTAGCGGGAGGGCCCAACGGGGAGCTGTTTTTT. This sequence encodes CSVRLAGGPNGELFF.

Here the CDR3 reads CARSLQGTNTDTQYF. Written as DNA, the CDR3 is TGTGCCAGAAGCTTACAAGGGACTAACACAGATACGCAGTATTTT. The chain carries TRBV5-3 and TRBJ2-3, with 7 bases aligning to TRBD2. Being an ORF, TRBV5-3 has a function that is uncertain. This CDR3 region has 15 residues. Germline trimming cut 2 bases from V and 2 bases from J; bases unmatched to any gene: 5.

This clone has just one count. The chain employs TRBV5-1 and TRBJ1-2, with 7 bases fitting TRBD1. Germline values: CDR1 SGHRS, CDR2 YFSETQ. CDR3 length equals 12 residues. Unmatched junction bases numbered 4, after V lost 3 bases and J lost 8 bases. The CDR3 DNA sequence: TGCGCCAGCAGCTGGGACAGTAGCGGCTACACCTTC. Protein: CASSWDSSGYTF.

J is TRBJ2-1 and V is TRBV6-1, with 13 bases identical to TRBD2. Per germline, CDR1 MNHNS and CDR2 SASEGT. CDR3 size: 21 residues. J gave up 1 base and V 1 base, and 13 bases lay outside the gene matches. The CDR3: CASSEGYPTSGRPLSYNEQFF. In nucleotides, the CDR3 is TGTGCCAGCAGTGAAGGGTATCCGACTAGCGGGAGGCCTCTTTCCTACAATGAGCAGTTCTTC.

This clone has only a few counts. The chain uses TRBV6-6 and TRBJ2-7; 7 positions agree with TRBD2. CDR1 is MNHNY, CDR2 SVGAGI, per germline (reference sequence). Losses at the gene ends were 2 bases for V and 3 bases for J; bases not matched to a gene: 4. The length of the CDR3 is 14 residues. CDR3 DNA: TGTGCCAGCAGTTACAACCAGCGGGACTACGAGCAGTACTTC. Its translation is CASSYNQRDYEQYF.